This is a list of T cell receptor beta chains from one sample in a study of T-cell memory formation after mild COVID-19. TCRdb passed the 5' RACE reads through MiXCR, listing each CDR3 protein once. The table records around 410,000 distinct CDR3 sequences, less than 25% of them present only once. The sequenced material came from PBMCs or a T cell subset sorted from them (not recorded which). These receptors were obtained from an adult woman who had mild COVID-19 (a few samples of this study predate the infection). Cell type and time point are not known. Both conserved end residues are part of each CDR3. Each record gives: clone size, V gene, J gene, D gene, CDR3 DNA, CDR3 protein. The D gene is left open where the match is weak. A row's size may be missing; if present it is once, few, many or a size class.

size: few
V: TRBV9
J: TRBJ2-2
D: TRBD1
DNA: TGTGCCAGCAGCGTCGACAGGGACACCGGGGAGCTGTTTTTT
CDR3: CASSVDRDTGELFF

size: few
V: TRBV7-6
J: TRBJ2-7
D: TRBD2
DNA: TGTGCCAGCAGCCCCTTTGTAGCGGGGGTGGACTACGAGCAGTACTTC
CDR3: CASSPFVAGVDYEQYF

size: .
V: TRBV5-5
J: TRBJ2-5
D: TRBD2
DNA: TGTGCCAGCAGCTTGGGGACTAGCGGGGTCCCTAGGGAGACCCAGTACTTC
CDR3: CASSLGTSGVPRETQYF

size: .
V: TRBV7-2
J: TRBJ1-1
D: TRBD1
DNA: TGTGCCAGCAGCTTAGGCGGGACAGTTTTGACTGAAGCTTTCTTT
CDR3: CASSLGGTVLTEAFF

size: few
V: TRBV6-1
J: TRBJ2-3
D: .
DNA: TGTGCCAGCAGCGCATCGGACAGCAGACCAGATACGCAGTATTTT
CDR3: CASSASDSRPDTQYF

size: few
V: TRBV29-1
J: TRBJ2-7
D: TRBD1
DNA: TGCAGCGTTGTTATCCAGGGGGCCTACGAGCAGTACTTC
CDR3: CSVVIQGAYEQYF

size: .
V: TRBV4-1
J: TRBJ2-7
D: TRBD2
DNA: TGCGCCAGCCAAAAGACTAGCGGGGGGCTCTACGAGCAGTACTTC
CDR3: CASQKTSGGLYEQYF

size: .
V: TRBV7-3
J: TRBJ2-5
D: .
DNA: TGTGCCAGCAGCTCTTATCTGGGGGAGACCCAGTACTTC
CDR3: CASSSYLGETQYF

size: few
V: TRBV29-1
J: TRBJ2-2
D: TRBD1
DNA: TGCAGCGGCCGAAACAGGGGCTCCACCGGGGAGCTGTTTTTT
CDR3: CSGRNRGSTGELFF

size: .
V: TRBV11-3
J: TRBJ2-7
D: TRBD1
DNA: TGTGCCAGCAGCATACAGGGGGCGGGGTACGAGCAGTACTTC
CDR3: CASSIQGAGYEQYF

size: .
V: TRBV4-1
J: TRBJ2-1
D: .
DNA: TGCGCCAGCCGTGGGACGGGTGACAATGAGCAGTTCTTC
CDR3: CASRGTGDNEQFF

size: few
V: TRBV12-3/TRBV12-4
J: TRBJ1-4
D: .
DNA: TGTGCCAGCAGTTCCTTCGGGGTCGGCGAAAAACTGTTTTTT
CDR3: CASSSFGVGEKLFF

size: few
V: TRBV9
J: TRBJ2-7
D: .
DNA: TGTGCCAGCAGCGTAGGAGGGGCTGGCGAGCAGTACTTC
CDR3: CASSVGGAGEQYF

size: .
V: TRBV5-1
J: TRBJ2-5
D: TRBD1
DNA: TGCGCCAGCAGGCGACAGGGGTTAAGAGAGACCCAGTACTTC
CDR3: CASRRQGLRETQYF

size: many
V: TRBV5-1
J: TRBJ2-2
D: .
DNA: TGCGCCAGCAGCTTGGATCCCCCCGGGACCGGGGAGCTGTTTTTT
CDR3: CASSLDPPGTGELFF

size: few
V: TRBV20-1
J: TRBJ1-2
D: .
DNA: TGCAGTGCTCGATCAGGCAGGGGCGCAGGTGGCTACACCTTC
CDR3: CSARSGRGAGGYTF

size: few
V: TRBV29-1
J: TRBJ2-3
D: .
DNA: TGCAGCGTTGTTCTCCTAGGGGATTTGAGCACAGATACGCAGTATTTT
CDR3: CSVVLLGDLSTDTQYF

size: .
V: TRBV2
J: TRBJ2-3
D: .
DNA: TGTGCCAGCAGTGAACGGCGACGTGACACAGATACGCAGTATTTT
CDR3: CASSERRRDTDTQYF

size: .
V: TRBV13
J: TRBJ2-7
D: .
DNA: TGTGCCAGCAGCTCTCGCCTAGACAGCTCCTACGAGCAGTACTTC
CDR3: CASSSRLDSSYEQYF

size: few
V: TRBV2
J: TRBJ2-1
D: .
DNA: TGTGCCAGCCGGACTAACTCCTACAATGAGCAGTTCTTC
CDR3: CASRTNSYNEQFF

size: few
V: TRBV19
J: TRBJ2-1
D: TRBD2
DNA: TGTGCCAGTAGTACCCCGGGACTACCATACAATGAGCAGTTCTTC
CDR3: CASSTPGLPYNEQFF

size: .
V: TRBV4-1
J: TRBJ2-6
D: .
DNA: TGCGCCAGCAGCCAAGACCGGGGATCTGGGGCCAACGTCCTGACTTTC
CDR3: CASSQDRGSGANVLTF